Listed here are 10 T cell receptor beta chains from one sample, sequenced in a study of glioma-infiltrating T cells. Using RNA template, CDR3s of TCR alpha and beta were amplified with iRepertoire arm-PCR. TCRdb fed the multiplex PCR reads into MiXCR, producing one record per CDR3 protein. The table lists more than 300,000 distinct CDR3 sequences, roughly 41% of them singletons. The sample consisted of glioma tissue, nonneoplastic brain tissue, or PBMCs (not recorded which). Receptor source: a human donor with low-grade glioma or glioblastoma, undergoing nonglioma brain surgery, or in good health (not recorded which).

The sample holds a few counts of this clonotype. V is TRBV28 and J is TRBJ1-1; D gene unclear. Germline loops: CDR1 MDHEN, CDR2 SYDVKM. This CDR3 has 17 residues. With 5 bases removed from V and 1 base from J, the gap between germline ends came to 20 bases. Here the CDR3 DNA reads TGTGCCAGCAGTAAAACAGTGGATTTTAGGGAGAACACTGAAGCTTTCTTT. This sequence encodes CASSKTVDFRENTEAFF. The entire variable domain, with the rest obtained from reference TRBV28 and TRBJ1-1, is as follows: DVKVTQSSRYLVKRTGEKVFLECVQDMDHENMFWYRQDPGLGLRLIYFSYDVKMKEKGDIPEGYSVSREKKERFSLILESASTNQTSMYLCASSKTVDFRENTEAFFGQGTRLTVV.

This clonotype occurred a few times. This chain connects TRBV6-1 to TRBJ2-7; D unclear. Trimming took 6 bases from V and 7 from J, leaving 22 bases between them. The CDR3 loop spans 15 amino acids. The germline V gene has CDR1 MNHNS and CDR2 SASEGT. The CDR3 is CASRMTPVPAREQYF. CDR3 DNA sequence: TGTGCCAGCAGAATGACCCCCGTGCCGGCTAGGGAGCAGTACTTC.

Only one count was recorded for this clonotype. CDR3 amino acids: CASSSPGTGDTEAFF. Written as DNA, the CDR3 is TGCGCCAGCAGTTCACCCGGGACAGGGGACACTGAAGCTTTCTTT. The chain combines TRBV5-1 with TRBJ1-1; 10 positions match TRBD1. Germline values: CDR1 SGHRS, CDR2 YFSETQ. This CDR3 has 15 amino acids. Unmatched junction bases numbered 7, after V lost 5 bases and J lost 3 bases.

The table lists this clonotype with a few counts. CDR3 DNA: TGTGCCAGCAGTTACACCGGACAGGGGTACAATGAGCAGTTCTTC. This encodes CASSYTGQGYNEQFF. The chain carries TRBV6-6 and TRBJ2-1; 9 bases line up with TRBD1. With V trimmed by 2 bases and J by 4 bases, 3 bases remained unmatched. The CDR3 totals 15 residues. Germline loops: CDR1 MNHNY, CDR2 SVGAGI (reference sequence).

In this sample, this clonotype turned up a few times. V gene TRBV3-1 combines with J gene TRBJ1-2, with D uncertain. Trimming stripped 1 base from V and 7 bases from J, with 10 bases between. The CDR3 has 13 residues. Germline values: CDR1 LGHDT, CDR2 YNNKEL (reference sequence). Here the CDR3 reads CASSQARPGGYTF. The CDR3 nucleotides read TGTGCCAGCAGCCAAGCTCGGCCCGGTGGCTACACCTTC.

V usage is TRBV20-1 and J usage is TRBJ2-7; D unresolved. Germline V CDR1 and CDR2: DFQATT, SNEGSKA (reference sequence). The V end was cut by 0 bases, the J end by 5 bases, with 17 bases between. CDR3 length equals 15 residues. The DNA of the CDR3 is TGCAGTGCTAGAGATTGGGCGGCTTTGGTCCACGAGCAGTACTTC. As protein: CSARDWAALVHEQYF.

This clonotype was seen a few times. The CDR3 spells CSATLAPVSLGYGYTF. CDR3 coding DNA: TGCAGTGCTACCTTAGCCCCGGTCTCGCTCGGGTATGGCTACACCTTC. This rearrangement joins TRBV20-1 to TRBJ1-2; no clear D gene. Germline values: CDR1 DFQATT, CDR2 SNEGSKA (reference sequence). V lost 4 bases and J lost 5, with 23 bases in between. This CDR3 spans 16 amino acids.

Regarding this clonotype: At one end the junction does not follow the germline gene, possibly because of a read error. The V and J genes are TRBV25-1 and TRBJ2-7; 11 nucleotides agree with TRBD2. In germline, CDR1 is MGHDK, CDR2 SYGVNS. The CDR3 totals 12 residues. Here the CDR3 DNA reads TGTGCCAGCAGTGCGACTAGCGGGATGCTGCACTTC. It encodes CASSATSGMLHF.

This clonotype was counted ten times or more. The V and J genes are TRBV28 and TRBJ2-7; possible D gene TRBD1, 6 bases. The CDR3 sequence is 14 residues long. The germline V and J ends were trimmed by 4 bases and 2 bases, with 12 bases remaining between them. CDR1 MDHEN and CDR2 SYDVKM come from the germline V gene. This CDR3 reads CASSSPWTAYEQYF. The CDR3 nucleotides read TGTGCCAGCAGTTCCCCTTGGACAGCCTACGAGCAGTACTTC.

This clonotype was picked up many times. The chain employs TRBV14 and TRBJ1-2; TRBD1 matches at 8 bases. V lost 0 bases to trimming and J lost 8 bases; unmatched junction nucleotides: 5. This CDR3 contains 14 residues. Germline V CDR1 and CDR2: SGHDN, FVKESK. The CDR3 DNA is TGTGCCAGCAGCCAAGACAGGGGGCGACGGGGCTACACCTTC. It is translated as CASSQDRGRRGYTF.